This TCR beta chain was recovered during a study of shared clonotypes between healthy human individuals. Turning to the study itself: Donors, aged 18 to 49, were a couple of women and three men.

V dropped 3 bases and J dropped 8; count of bases not matched to a gene: 3. The germline V gene encodes CDR1 SQVTM and CDR2 ANQGSEA. The CDR3 is 14 residues long. DNA at 200 ng, roughly 27,000 T cell genomes, went into sorted-subset replicate PCRs. Libraries were prepared by immunoSEQ multiplex PCR; TCRdb keeps only in-frame clonotypes and omits some of them. The sample holds some 740,000 clones, 90% to 95% seen once. It was CD45RO-negative cells, positively selected for CCR7, that made up naive CD8 cells, with terminally differentiated effector memory CD45RA+ cells excluded. This clone has a single count. What it binds is not known. Overall study results and limits: Memory subsets generally showed lower estimated richness than naive subsets. The four-donor shared clonotypes exceeded non-shared clonotypes in generation probability, with non-shared ones scoring lower.

The genes are TRBV29-1 and TRBJ2-1; 14 bases are shared with TRBD2. This TCR was recovered from a man aged 25-45 years in good health. The sequenced sample consisted of naive CD8+ T cells sorted from blood. The CDR3 spells CSVEGLAGVYEQFF. The CDR3 nucleotides are TGCAGCGTTGAGGGACTAGCGGGAGTCTATGAGCAGTTCTTC.